The 10 T cell receptor beta chains in this list originate from one sample, sequenced in a study of shared clonotypes between healthy human individuals (TCRdb year 2020). The protocol used for the library was the immunoSEQ multiplex PCR assay. Not all clones reach the TCRdb copy of this immuneACCESS table, which keeps in-frame sequences only. Checked studies attribute under half of the gap to unresolved V genes and leave the rest unexplained. For this sample there are around 2.1 million clones; about 93% appear just once. The top ten clones comprise under 2% of the sample. For the CD8 naive samples, CD45RO-negative cells were positively selected for CCR7, yielding a CD45RA+CCR7+ population from which TemRA cells were excluded. The sequencing input was naive CD8+ T cells from PBMCs. The intended sense of this specimen's cell subset or site label: CD45RA+CCR7+. Every receptor here comes from a man aged 18 to 29 in good health. Some clones in this sample may be carry-over from other donors' samples.

The chain joins TRBV27 to TRBJ1-5; TRBD1 aligns across 8 bases. V shed 5 bases and J 4 bases; nucleotides not matched to a gene: 7. This CDR3 spans 15 amino acids. Germline CDR1 and CDR2: MNHEY and SMNVEV (reference sequence). CDR3: CASSASQGVNQPQHF. The CDR3 bases are TGTGCCAGCAGTGCTTCACAGGGGGTGAATCAGCCCCAGCATTTT.

The genes are TRBV27 and TRBJ2-7; D remains unclear. Trimming took 5 bases from V and 3 from J, leaving 14 bases between them. The germline V gene encodes CDR1 MNHEY and CDR2 SMNVEV (reference sequence). This CDR3 is built from 14 residues. The CDR3 DNA follows: TGTGCCAGCAGTATGGACCCATACATCTACGAGCAGTACTTC. The encoded protein is CASSMDPYIYEQYF.

The rearrangement uses TRBV28 and TRBJ1-4, with D unclear. The length of the CDR3 is 16 residues. Looked up from germline, CDR1 is MDHEN and CDR2 is SYDVKM. Trimming shortened V by 4 bases and J by 8 bases, and 20 bases separated the two germline ends. DNA for the CDR3: TGTGCCAGCAGTTCAACAGAATTGATTCAAGAAGAAAAACTGTTTTTT. This gives the protein CASSSTELIQEEKLFF.

This clone was seen only once. The chain employs TRBV28 and TRBJ2-1; D might be TRBD1 or TRBD2, each matching 6 bases. Germline V lookup: CDR1 MDHEN, CDR2 SYDVKM. This CDR3 contains 16 residues. Trimming shortened V by 3 bases and J by 1 base, and 13 bases separated the two germline ends. The CDR3 nucleotides are TGTGCCAGCAGTTTTGTCGGGGGCCTTTCCTACAATGAGCAGTTCTTC. The encoded protein is CASSFVGGLSYNEQFF.

This clone came up a few times. V is TRBV9 and J is TRBJ1-1; unclear D gene. The CDR3 spans 12 residues. V lost 4 bases, J lost 11 bases, and 15 bases lay in between. CDR1 is SGDLS and CDR2 is YYNGEE in the germline V gene. The CDR3 DNA sequence: TGTGCCAGCAGCCAGCTTCCTGGAGAGGCTTTCTTT. It yields the protein CASSQLPGEAFF.

V and J are TRBV10-3 and TRBJ2-1; TRBD2 might be the D (5 bases). The V end was cut by 10 bases, the J end by 8 bases, with 24 bases between. CDR1 is ENHRY and CDR2 is SYGVKD in the germline V gene. This CDR3 is 15 amino acids long. The CDR3 is CATQETGKILDEQFF. The DNA for the CDR3 is TGTGCCACCCAAGAAACGGGAAAAATTCTTGATGAGCAGTTCTTC.

The rearrangement uses TRBV9 and TRBJ2-3; TRBD2 aligns across 11 bases. CDR3 length equals 17 residues. Trimming at V came to 0 bases and at J to 4 bases, leaving 7 bases not matched to a gene. Germline V lookup: CDR1 SGDLS, CDR2 YYNGEE. CDR3 sequence: CASSVAVSGRASDTQYF. CDR3 coding DNA: TGTGCCAGCAGCGTAGCTGTTAGCGGGAGGGCCTCAGATACGCAGTATTTT.

The rearrangement uses TRBV7-3 and TRBJ2-7, with D unclear. This CDR3 spans 14 amino acids. Germline loops: CDR1 SGHTA, CDR2 FQGTGA. Trimming shortened V by 1 base and J by 6 bases, and 13 bases separated the two germline ends. CDR3 DNA sequence: TGTGCCAGCAGCTTAAAACATACGGTAGGCGAGCAGTACTTC. Translating gives CASSLKHTVGEQYF. Filled out from reference TRBV7-3 and TRBJ2-7, the complete variable domain reads GAGVSQTPSNKVTEKGKYVELRCDPISGHTALYWYRQSLGQGPEFLIYFQGTGAADDSGLPNDRFFAVRPEGSVSTLKIQRTERGDSAVYLCASSLKHTVGEQYFGPGTRLTVT.

Comment on this clone: In the same sample, other DNA sequences code for this CDR3. The CDR3 spells CASSPRQFSYEQYF. As DNA, the CDR3 is TGTGCCAGCAGTCCCCGACAGTTCTCCTACGAGCAGTACTTC. The rearrangement links TRBV27 to TRBJ2-7; a possible D gene is TRBD1 (5 bases). V lost 5 bases, J lost 0 bases, and 11 bases lay in between. Per germline, CDR1 MNHEY and CDR2 SMNVEV (reference sequence). The CDR3 spans 14 residues.

This rearrangement joins TRBV29-1 to TRBJ2-7; D remains ambiguous. Trimming cost V 3 bases and J 0 bases, with 3 bases left between them. Germline V gives CDR1 SQVTM, CDR2 ANQGSEA. The CDR3 runs to 11 residues. The CDR3: CSVDSSYEQYF. Here the CDR3 DNA reads TGCAGCGTTGACTCCTCCTACGAGCAGTACTTC.